This is a list of T cell receptor beta chains from one sample in a study of OX40 agonist ivuxolimab in advanced cancers. Assay used: immunoSEQ multiplex PCR; TCRdb lists only in-frame clones, some missing. In the table there are approximately 50,000 clones, around nine tenths of which are singletons. This material consisted of CD4+ or CD8+ T cells sorted from blood, taken in a trial of the OX40 agonist ivuxolimab. These receptors all stem from an adult with an advanced solid tumor such as melanoma, head and neck, liver or kidney cancer. Both conserved end residues are part of each CDR3. D genes are given only for firm matches. Size is stated for part of the rows, as once, few or many counts, or as a class when the clone is expanded.

>-|TRBJ1-2|TRBV30|TRBD1
TGTGCCTGGAGTGCTACAGGGGAGGATGGCTACACCTTC
CAWSATGEDGYTF
>once|TRBJ2-3|TRBV28|TRBD1
TGTGCCAGCAGTCCCGACAGGGGGGGAGATACGCAGTATTTT
CASSPDRGGDTQYF
>few|TRBJ1-2|TRBV14|-
TGTGCCAGCAGCCAAGCGGCCAATGGCTACACCTTC
CASSQAANGYTF
>-|TRBJ2-1|TRBV7-8|-
TGTGCCAGCAGCTTAGGGGCTAGCGCGAATGAGCAGTTCTTC
CASSLGASANEQFF
>-|TRBJ2-1|TRBV7-2|TRBD2
TGTGCCAGCAGCCCCCGACTAGCGGGAGCAGGGTACAATGAGCAGTTCTTC
CASSPRLAGAGYNEQFF
>-|TRBJ2-1|TRBV7-9|TRBD2
TGTGCCAGCAGCCCCCCGGGACTAGCCTCCTACAATGAGCAGTTCTTC
CASSPPGLASYNEQFF
>-|TRBJ1-2|TRBV28|-
TGTGCCAGCAGTTTATTAGGGTCGAGGGGCTACACCTTC
CASSLLGSRGYTF
>-|TRBJ2-7|TRBV5-3|-
TGTGCCAGATCGGCGGGCGGGCTATGGGAGCAGTACTTC
CARSAGGLWEQYF
>-|TRBJ1-1|TRBV7-9|-
TGTGCCAGCAGCTTATGGGGGGCGAGGGGAGAGAGTTCGCCTGAAGCTTTCTTT
CASSLWGARGESSPEAFF
>-|TRBJ1-2|TRBV28|TRBD1
TGTGCCAGCAGTCTATACAGTTGGCAACAGGGGTCGGCTGGCTACACCTTC
CASSLYSWQQGSAGYTF
>-|TRBJ1-4|TRBV2|TRBD1
TGTGCCAGCAGTGAACAGGGGGCGGTCGAAAAACTGTTTTTT
CASSEQGAVEKLFF
>-|TRBJ1-5|TRBV19|-
TGTGCCAGTACCACGACACCCCTGATGAGCAATCAGCCCCAGCATTTT
CASTTTPLMSNQPQHF
>-|TRBJ2-1|TRBV9|-
TGTGCCAGCAGCGTATCGGGGCTAGCTAAAGGGGGTGAGCAGTTCTTC
CASSVSGLAKGGEQFF
>-|TRBJ2-1|TRBV29-1|-
TGCAGCGTTGGACTAAGAAGGTCCTACAATGAGCAGTTCTTC
CSVGLRRSYNEQFF
>-|TRBJ2-1|TRBV28|TRBD1
TGTGCCAGCAGTTTAGGACAGGGGGGTGAGCAGTTCTTC
CASSLGQGGEQFF
>few|TRBJ1-2|TRBV7-2|TRBD1
TGTGCCAGCAGCCAGGACAGGGGGTATGGCTACACCTTC
CASSQDRGYGYTF
>-|TRBJ1-1|TRBV5-1|-
TGCGCCAGCAGCTTGGAGGGGTTGAACACTGAAGCTTTCTTT
CASSLEGLNTEAFF
>-|TRBJ2-7|TRBV28|-
TGTGCCAGCAGTCCCGGGACGAAGGCCTACGAGCAGTACTTC
CASSPGTKAYEQYF
>-|TRBJ2-2|TRBV10-1|TRBD2
TGCGCCAGCAGTGGGGCCCTAGCCGGGGGGACCGGGGAGCTGTTTTTT
CASSGALAGGTGELFF
>-|TRBJ2-7|TRBV28|TRBD2
TGTGCCAGCGGTTCCGGACTAGCGGGAGTTCAGTACTTC
CASGSGLAGVQYF
>-|TRBJ1-4|TRBV27|-
TGTGCCAGCAGTTTAGGGGGGCGGATTGGCCGCCCTGAGGAACTGTTTTTT
CASSLGGRIGRPEELFF
>-|TRBJ1-5|TRBV30|-
TGTGCCTGGTTACGGACAGATCCTAATCAGCCCCAGCATTTT
CAWLRTDPNQPQHF
>once|TRBJ1-1|TRBV12-5|-
TGTGCTAGTGGTTACAGCTACACTGAAGCTTTCTTT
CASGYSYTEAFF
>-|TRBJ2-1|TRBV9|-
TGTGCCAGCAGCGTATCATCAGCGGAATACAATGAGCAGTTCTTC
CASSVSSAEYNEQFF
>once|TRBJ2-1|TRBV29-1|-
TGCAGCGTTGAAGGCGGGACCGATGAGCAGTTCTTC
CSVEGGTDEQFF
>-|TRBJ2-1|TRBV7-2|-
TGTGCCAGCAGCTTAAGACTTACTTACAATGAGCAGTTCTTC
CASSLRLTYNEQFF
>once|TRBJ1-1|TRBV18|-
TGTGCCAGCTCACCACCACGGTCGTCGGGGGCGCAGGAAGCTTTCTTT
CASSPPRSSGAQEAFF
>-|TRBJ1-2|TRBV27|TRBD1
TGTGCCAGCAGTAGACAGGGGTGGGACTATGGCTACACCTTC
CASSRQGWDYGYTF
>-|TRBJ1-1|TRBV2|-
TGTGCCAGCTCGCTGGGTGAGGCAAACACTGAAGCTTTCTTT
CASSLGEANTEAFF
>-|TRBJ2-3|TRBV27|TRBD2
TGTGCCAGCAGACGGGGACTAGCGGGAGATACGCAGTATTTT
CASRRGLAGDTQYF
>-|TRBJ2-3|TRBV7-2|TRBD2
TGTGCCAGCAGCCGGACTAGCGGGAGAACAGATACGCAGTATTTT
CASSRTSGRTDTQYF
>once|TRBJ2-7|TRBV5-1|-
TGCACCAGCAGCGGCGAGGGGTGGTTCCACGAGCAGTACTTC
CTSSGEGWFHEQYF
>once|TRBJ1-2|TRBV7-9|TRBD1
TGTGCCAGCAGCTTAGCGGGGACAGGAGGGTATGGCTACACCTTC
CASSLAGTGGYGYTF
>-|TRBJ2-7|TRBV11-2|-
TGTGCCAGCAGCTTGGTCCCGGGGGCGGCCTACGAGCAGTACTTC
CASSLVPGAAYEQYF
>-|TRBJ2-2|TRBV5-1|-
TGCGCCAGCAGCTTGTTAGGCGACACCGGGGAGCTGTTTTTT
CASSLLGDTGELFF
>once|TRBJ1-4|TRBV11-3|-
TGTGCCAGCAGCGCGGAAACTAATGAAAAACTGTTTTTT
CASSAETNEKLFF
>-|TRBJ1-5|TRBV11-2|-
TGTGCCAGCAGCTTAGATAGACCTCAGCCCCAGCATTTT
CASSLDRPQPQHF
>-|TRBJ2-3|TRBV29-1|TRBD2
TGCAGCGTTGCACTAGCGGGAGGGACAGATACGCAGTATTTT
CSVALAGGTDTQYF
>-|TRBJ2-7|TRBV5-1|TRBD2
TGCGCCAGCAGCTTGGCTCTGCGGGAGGGCTACGAGCAGTACTTC
CASSLALREGYEQYF
>-|TRBJ1-1|TRBV15|TRBD1
TGTGCCACCAGCAGAGGGACAGGGGTTGAAGCTTTCTTT
CATSRGTGVEAFF
>-|TRBJ2-5|TRBV29-1|TRBD2
TGCAGCGTTGGGGCTAGCGGGAGCGGGTGGCGAGAGACCCAGTACTTC
CSVGASGSGWRETQYF
>-|TRBJ2-5|TRBV6-5|TRBD1
TGTGCCAGCAGGAATACAGGGGGCGAGGAGACCCAGTACTTC
CASRNTGGEETQYF
>-|TRBJ1-2|TRBV4-2|-
TGTGCCAGCAGTCCCCAGGGCCCTCTTCTTGGCTACACCTTC
CASSPQGPLLGYTF
>-|TRBJ1-1|TRBV5-4|-
TGTGCCAGCAGCCTCGATGGGGGAGCTGAAGCTTTCTTT
CASSLDGGAEAFF
>-|TRBJ2-3|TRBV7-6|-
TGTGCCAGCAGCCCCGTTGCAGATACGCAGTATTTT
CASSPVADTQYF
>-|TRBJ2-7|TRBV5-4|TRBD2
TGTGCCAGCAGCTTTAGGGCGGGAGGCTACGAGCAGTACTTC
CASSFRAGGYEQYF
>-|TRBJ2-7|TRBV18|-
TGTGCCAGCTCACCCCCCGGCAGGGACCCCTACGAGCAGTACTTC
CASSPPGRDPYEQYF
>-|TRBJ2-3|TRBV27|TRBD2
TGTGCCAGCAGCCGCTCGAGCGGGAGTACAGGAGTAACCGATACGCAGTATTTT
CASSRSSGSTGVTDTQYF
>-|TRBJ1-4|TRBV28|-
TGTGCCAGCAGTTTAAGGTCGGGGGGCGGGACTAATGAAAAACTGTTTTTT
CASSLRSGGGTNEKLFF
>-|TRBJ2-1|TRBV4-2|TRBD1
TGTGCCAGCAGCCCAACGGACAGGGGGCTTAATTCCTACAATGAGCAGTTCTTC
CASSPTDRGLNSYNEQFF
>once|TRBJ1-3|TRBV9|-
TGTGCCAGCAGCCCGTCCCCTTCTGGAAACACCATATATTTT
CASSPSPSGNTIYF
>-|TRBJ1-2|TRBV28|-
TGTGCCAGCAGTTTACAGGGCAACTATGGCTACACCTTC
CASSLQGNYGYTF
>-|TRBJ1-2|TRBV27|TRBD1
TGTGCCAGCGGCGACAGGGATCTTGCGGGCGGCTACACCTTC
CASGDRDLAGGYTF
>-|TRBJ2-7|TRBV4-3|TRBD2
TGCGCCAGCAGCCGGGAGGCTCTAGCGGGAGGCTACGAGCAGTACTTC
CASSREALAGGYEQYF
>-|TRBJ1-2|TRBV27|TRBD1
TGTGCCAGCAGTACCCGGACAGGGGGAAGAAGTGGCTACACCTTC
CASSTRTGGRSGYTF